These T cell receptor beta chains were read from a single sample in a study of blood T cell repertoires in COVID-19. The repertoire was sequenced with immunoSEQ multiplex PCR; TCRdb's copy has only in-frame clones and lacks some. The sample contains some 350,000 clones, approximately 89% of which appear only once. Sequencing was done on a sample of peripheral blood. These receptors were collected from a woman aged 18 to 35 who had recovered from COVID-19. Each CDR3 is given without its conserved first and last residue. D genes are given only for firm matches.

j_call cdr3_length d_call v_call cdr3_aa
TRBJ1-2 13 - TRBV3-1/TRBV3-2 ASSQLTVALNGYT
TRBJ2-2 13 - TRBV5-4 ASSNDHSYTGELF
TRBJ2-1 12 - TRBV15 ATSRGLVGNEQF
TRBJ2-5 13 TRBD2 TRBV20-1 SASLLAGDQETQY
TRBJ1-2 13 TRBD1 TRBV18 ASSPTGTGSYGYT
TRBJ1-2 14 TRBD1 TRBV19 AISGQGADRSYGYT
TRBJ1-4 12 TRBD1 TRBV4-3 ASSQADRVEKLF
TRBJ1-6 13 TRBD1 TRBV9 ASSPQGAVRSPLH
TRBJ2-1 15 - TRBV2 ASSRGSTPSSYNEQF
TRBJ1-2 10 - TRBV30 AWSSRVGGYT
TRBJ1-1 11 - TRBV6-1 ASKAGPNTEAF
TRBJ1-2 13 - TRBV16 ASSLGAASHFGYT
TRBJ1-2 12 TRBD1 TRBV7-6 ASSAGGSDYGYT
TRBJ1-2 12 - TRBV2 ASSRKQEGHGYT
TRBJ2-3 13 - TRBV7-2 ASSSLGSSTDTQY
TRBJ2-1 14 TRBD2 TRBV2 ASRDPGLAGYNEQF
TRBJ2-5 13 - TRBV6-6 ASSYLVGSLETQY
TRBJ1-5 13 - TRBV11-2 ASSLAPGFNQPQH
TRBJ2-2 13 - TRBV2 ASSKQGGVTGELF
TRBJ2-2 16 TRBD2 TRBV14 ASSSRVAGGPYTGELF
TRBJ2-1 15 TRBD1 TRBV4-3 ASSQEWGDRVYNEQF
TRBJ1-2 13 - TRBV20-1 SASGPRQSFYGYT
TRBJ2-2 14 TRBD1 TRBV5-5 ASSLGQGAGTGELF
TRBJ1-6 11 - TRBV30 AWRSTPNSPLH
TRBJ1-2 12 - TRBV19 ASSIDRRNYGYT
TRBJ2-1 12 - TRBV29-1 SVDSARPVVEQF
TRBJ2-6 14 TRBD2 TRBV5-4 ASSPSGRSGANVLT
TRBJ1-5 14 - TRBV15 ATSRERSGSNQPQH
TRBJ1-1 8 - TRBV20-1 SSTAPGAF
TRBJ1-4 13 TRBD1 TRBV5-6 ASSASGTGREKLF
TRBJ1-5 13 - TRBV6-5 ASSYSATAYQPQH
TRBJ2-1 10 - TRBV28 ASSLTLNEQF
TRBJ2-6 16 TRBD1 TRBV19 ASSTPRGQYSGANVLT
TRBJ1-1 10 - TRBV5-1 ASSLVSTEAF
TRBJ1-1 10 - TRBV7-2 ASSLAFSKAF
TRBJ1-1 11 - TRBV27 ASSHDRGAEAF
TRBJ2-3 12 TRBD1 TRBV13 ASSLGTGLDTQY
TRBJ2-1 13 TRBD2 TRBV10-3 AIGGAGTSGIEQF
TRBJ1-3 12 - TRBV9 ASSVADSGNTIY
TRBJ2-1 12 TRBD1 TRBV30 AWSGDRSYNEQF
TRBJ1-5 11 TRBD1 TRBV30 AWSGDRGQPQH
TRBJ2-1 15 TRBD2 TRBV19 ASSARTSGSSYNEQF
TRBJ2-1 14 TRBD2 TRBV7-9 ASSLRGLRGINEQF
TRBJ1-4 10 TRBD1 TRBV10-2 ATGQGGKKLF
TRBJ1-3 12 - TRBV19 ASSKSFSGNTIY
TRBJ1-1 12 - TRBV15 ATSRERLNTEAF
TRBJ2-1 12 TRBD2 TRBV4-1 ASSQDSGRGEQF
TRBJ2-5 10 - TRBV18 ASSPRVETQY
TRBJ1-1 11 - TRBV5-4 ASSWGRDTEAF
TRBJ1-6 12 TRBD1 TRBV5-1 ASSIEGANSPLH
TRBJ1-4 11 - TRBV12-3/TRBV12-4 ASRARGEEKLF
TRBJ2-3 13 - TRBV6-2/TRBV6-3 ASSWDSSSTDTQY
TRBJ1-2 14 - TRBV7-2 ASSLGRQGSGYGYT
TRBJ1-1 15 TRBD1 TRBV18 ASSRTGQGAGNTEAF
TRBJ2-1 11 - TRBV6-4 ASSEASYNEQF
TRBJ1-2 11 TRBD1 TRBV4-1 ASSRDRDYGYT
TRBJ1-3 12 TRBD1 TRBV14 ASSLQGAGNTIY
TRBJ2-1 11 - TRBV2 ASGGQRYNEQF
TRBJ2-1 14 TRBD1 TRBV5-6 ASSHWRDRGYNEQF